This is a list of T cell receptor beta chains from one sample in a study of blood T cell repertoires in COVID-19. Repertoires were generated with immunoSEQ multiplex PCR, while TCRdb's copy carries only in-frame clones and drops some. The data hold roughly 240,000 clones, with about 91% observed a single time. Material for sequencing was PBMCs or T cells enriched from blood (not recorded which). All receptors come from a woman aged 40-49 years with acute COVID-19. The CDR3 runs from the conserved cysteine through the conserved F or W. D genes are given only for firm matches.

TRBD1	TRBV10-3	14	TRBJ1-4	CAISAGRGSEKLFF	TGTGCCATCAGTGCTGGCAGGGGGAGTGAAAAACTGTTTTTT
.	TRBV4-3	13	TRBJ1-4	CASSLQGSEKLFF	TGCGCCAGCAGCCTGCAGGGTTCTGAAAAACTGTTTTTT
.	TRBV29-1	13	TRBJ2-1	CTVLGSPYNEQFF	TGCACCGTTCTCGGGAGTCCCTACAATGAGCAGTTCTTC
.	TRBV7-9	15	TRBJ1-3	CASGFSGVSGNTIYF	TGTGCCAGCGGATTCTCAGGGGTTTCTGGAAACACCATATATTTT
TRBD1	TRBV2	15	TRBJ1-4	CASSASGQGYEKLFF	TGTGCCAGCAGTGCCTCGGGACAGGGATATGAAAAACTGTTTTTT
TRBD2	TRBV9	16	TRBJ2-3	CASSVKAGGPSDTQYF	TGTGCCAGCAGCGTAAAGGCGGGGGGCCCGTCAGATACGCAGTATTTT
.	TRBV9	14	TRBJ2-3	CASSVGRGTDTQYF	TGTGCCAGCAGCGTAGGTAGAGGCACAGATACGCAGTATTTT
TRBD2	TRBV9	15	TRBJ2-1	CASSPRLAAYNEQFF	TGTGCCAGCAGCCCGCGACTAGCGGCTTACAATGAGCAGTTCTTC
.	TRBV6-5	14	TRBJ2-1	CASMDSPLRDEQFF	TGTGCCAGTATGGACAGCCCCTTGCGCGATGAGCAGTTCTTC
.	TRBV7-9	15	TRBJ2-3	CASSPSGSSTDTQYF	TGTGCCAGCAGTCCCAGCGGGTCTAGCACAGATACGCAGTATTTT
.	TRBV6-1	20	TRBJ1-6	CASSDPLRRGGFSYNSPLHF	TGTGCCAGCAGTGATCCCCTCCGCAGGGGAGGGTTCTCCTATAATTCACCCCTCCACTTT
.	TRBV30	14	TRBJ2-3	CAWGSGSGTDTQYF	TGTGCCTGGGGCTCCGGGTCCGGCACAGATACGCAGTATTTT
TRBD1	TRBV29-1	14	TRBJ1-4	CSVARTGANEKLFF	TGCAGCGTGGCCCGGACAGGGGCTAATGAAAAACTGTTTTTT
.	TRBV18	15	TRBJ1-6	CASSPVGGDNSPLHF	TGTGCCAGCTCACCAGTCGGCGGCGATAATTCACCCCTCCACTTT
TRBD1	TRBV5-6	13	TRBJ1-2	CASSLQGGYGYTF	TGTGCCAGCAGCTTGCAGGGGGGCTATGGCTACACCTTC
.	TRBV29-1	16	TRBJ2-5	CSVEVERRGSQETQYF	TGCAGCGTTGAAGTGGAGCGGCGAGGTTCTCAAGAGACCCAGTACTTC
.	TRBV5-5	15	TRBJ2-3	CASTPVLAGRGTQYF	TGTGCCAGCACCCCAGTTTTGGCCGGGCGGGGTACGCAGTATTTT
TRBD1	TRBV18	17	TRBJ1-2	CASSYSGTGGTNYGYTF	TGTGCCAGCTCATACTCCGGGACAGGGGGCACTAACTATGGCTACACCTTC
.	TRBV19	13	TRBJ1-5	CASSISGGQPQHF	TGTGCCAGTAGTATATCGGGGGGTCAGCCCCAGCATTTT
.	TRBV4-3	18	TRBJ1-6	CASSQDLPTAINNSPLHF	TGCGCCAGCAGCCAAGATCTACCGACAGCTATAAATAATTCACCCCTCCACTTT
.	TRBV6-5	12	TRBJ2-2	CASTNRQVKLFF	TGTGCCAGCACAAACCGACAGGTTAAGCTGTTTTTT
TRBD1	TRBV6-5	14	TRBJ2-1	CASSTGQGDNEQFF	TGTGCCAGCAGTACGGGACAGGGTGACAATGAGCAGTTCTTC
.	TRBV7-2	15	TRBJ2-2	CASSTTISNTGELFF	TGTGCCAGCAGCACGACAATTTCTAACACCGGGGAGCTGTTTTTT
TRBD2	TRBV14	15	TRBJ2-5	CASSFLGLAEETQYF	TGTGCCAGCAGCTTTTTGGGACTAGCCGAAGAGACCCAGTACTTC
.	TRBV4-3	16	TRBJ2-3	CATLTGPVLATDTQYF	TGCGCCACCTTGACAGGCCCTGTCCTAGCAACAGATACGCAGTATTTT